What follows describes a single T cell receptor (beta chain). In the original processing: Cell counts per sample came from amplifying reference gene primers. Method: immunoSEQ multiplex PCR; TCRdb's copy keeps in-frame clones and lacks some. V and J calls and clone size are as listed in that table; D and trimming were resolved from the DNA. The table has approximately 99,000 clones, around nine tenths seen once. These data belong to a study of blood T cell repertoires in COVID-19. Study-level background: The United States, Italy and Spain supplied acute and convalescent COVID-19 samples.

One Seattle source followed patients from active infection through their disease course. CDR1 is MNHEY, CDR2 SMNVEV, per germline (reference sequence). The CDR3 extends over 15 amino acids. Trimming took 5 bases from V and 3 from J, leaving 13 bases between them. The rearrangement uses TRBV27 and TRBJ1-4; a weak D match, TRBD1 (5 bases). This TCR was recovered from a man aged 50 to 60 with COVID-19, enrolled during active disease. Sequencing input: peripheral blood. DNA for the CDR3: TGTGCCAGCAGTCCTACAGGTATCCCTAATGAAAAACTGTTTTTT. As protein: CASSPTGIPNEKLFF.